The 12 T cell receptor beta chains in this list originate from one sample, sequenced in a study of blood T cell repertoires in COVID-19. Data came from immunoSEQ multiplex PCR; TCRdb stores just in-frame clones and leaves some out. The sample lists 95,000 to 150,000 clones; over 80% were seen once. Material: PBMCs or T cells enriched from blood (not recorded which). The receptors come from a woman younger than 45 who had recovered from COVID-19.

The gene calls are TRBV10-3 and TRBJ1-1, with 7 bases matching TRBD1. V trimming: 3 bases; J trimming: 6 bases; junction bases outside the gene matches: 7. Germline CDR1 reads ENHRY; CDR2 reads SYGVKD. The CDR3 length is 14 residues. The CDR3 spells CAISEETGLAEAFF. CDR3 nucleotide sequence: TGTGCCATCAGTGAAGAGACAGGGCTCGCTGAAGCTTTCTTT.

The chain carries TRBV4-3 and TRBJ2-7, with 8 bases fitting TRBD1. The germline CDR1 and CDR2 sequences are LGHNA and YSLEER. There are 15 residues in the CDR3. V was clipped by 3 bases and J by 1 base; unmatched bases: 5. This CDR3 is CASSQARQGSYEQYF. The DNA for the CDR3 is TGCGCCAGCAGCCAGGCCCGACAGGGGTCCTACGAGCAGTACTTC.

The rearrangement uses TRBV12-5 and TRBJ2-1; the match to TRBD1 covers 10 bases. Germline V gene lookup returns CDR1 LGHNT and CDR2 FRNRAP. This CDR3 contains 17 residues. Unmatched junction bases numbered 15, after V lost 5 bases and J lost 8 bases. The CDR3 sequence: CASGLLRTGGYIDEQFF. DNA of the CDR3: TGTGCTAGTGGTCTATTACGGACAGGGGGGTACATCGATGAGCAGTTCTTC.

The genes are TRBV30 and TRBJ1-6; TRBD1 matches at 7 bases. The CDR3 is 13 residues long. J gave up 9 bases and V 3 bases, and 5 bases lay outside the gene matches. In germline, CDR1 is GTSNPN, CDR2 SVGIG (reference sequence). This CDR3 is CAWRKDRVSPLHF. The CDR3 DNA reads TGTGCCTGGAGAAAAGACAGGGTTTCACCCCTCCACTTT.

The genes are TRBV30 and TRBJ2-3, with TRBD2 matching over 9 bases. This CDR3 has 14 residues. CDR1 and CDR2 (germline): GTSNPN, SVGIG (reference sequence). The ends lost 3 bases at V and 3 bases at J; junction bases unmatched: 4. In DNA, the CDR3 is TGTGCCTGGAGGGCGGGAGGGCCAACAGATACGCAGTATTTT. Translating gives CAWRAGGPTDTQYF.

Here the CDR3 DNA reads TGTGCCAGCAGCCCGGACAGCTACAATGAGCAGTTCTTC. This sequence encodes CASSPDSYNEQFF. The chain combines TRBV3-1 (or the pseudogene TRBV3-2) with TRBJ2-1; possibly TRBD1 for D (6 bases). The CDR3 has 13 residues. V was trimmed by 4 bases and J by 3 bases, leaving 7 bases between them. CDR1 and CDR2 (germline): LGHDT, YNNKEL (reference sequence).

The CDR3, as DNA: TGTGCCAGCAGCGTGCTAGGAAGCAATGAGCAGTTCTTC. Translated, it gives CASSVLGSNEQFF. V is TRBV9 and J is TRBJ2-1; D gene unclear. This CDR3 contains 13 residues. V gave up 2 bases and J gave up 6 bases, with 9 bases separating them. Germline V gives CDR1 SGDLS, CDR2 YYNGEE. Using reference TRBV9 and TRBJ2-1 for the parts outside the CDR3, the full variable domain is DSGVTQTPKHLITATGQRVTLRCSPRSGDLSVYWYQQSLDQGLQFLIQYYNGEERAKGNILERFSAQQFPDLHSELNLSSLELGDSALYFCASSVLGSNEQFFGPGTRLTVL.

The chain couples TRBV9 to TRBJ2-1; TRBD1 is a possible D gene (6 bases). CDR3 length equals 17 residues. CDR1 and CDR2 (germline): SGDLS, YYNGEE. V dropped 0 bases and J dropped 4 bases, with 17 bases sitting between them. The CDR3 here is CASSVGGGHSIYNEQFF. DNA for the CDR3: TGTGCCAGCAGCGTAGGAGGGGGACACTCGATTTACAATGAGCAGTTCTTC.

The V call is TRBV7-3, the J call TRBJ2-2; D might be TRBD1 (5 bases). The CDR3 totals 17 residues. Per germline, CDR1 SGHTA and CDR2 FQGTGA. V lost 1 base and J lost 2, with 14 bases in between. Here the CDR3 reads CASSLMGSGLNTGELFF. The CDR3 DNA reads TGTGCCAGCAGCTTAATGGGGTCAGGGCTTAACACCGGGGAGCTGTTTTTT.

This chain links TRBV24-1 with TRBJ2-1; tentatively, D is TRBD2 (6 bases). Germline-derived CDR1 and CDR2 are KGHDR and SFDVKD. The CDR3 runs 15 residues. Trimming stripped 5 bases from V and 4 bases from J, with 14 bases between. This CDR3 reads CATSGEEAKYNEQFF. Written as DNA, the CDR3 is TGTGCCACCAGTGGGGAGGAGGCCAAGTACAATGAGCAGTTCTTC.

This clone occurred a few times. The chain combines TRBV20-1 with TRBJ1-6, with D perhaps matching TRBD1 (6 bases). The CDR3 loop spans 18 amino acids. The V gene's germline CDR1 is DFQATT and CDR2 SNEGSKA (reference sequence). Trimming shortened V by 3 bases and J by 6 bases, and 24 bases separated the two germline ends. The CDR3 is CSASPTAGAGAVNSPLHF. The CDR3 nucleotides read TGCAGTGCTAGTCCCACGGCGGGGGCCGGCGCGGTTAATTCACCCCTCCACTTT.

This chain links TRBV5-4 with TRBJ2-7, with 7 bases fitting TRBD2. The V and J ends lost 4 bases and 4 bases, in that order; junction bases with no gene match: 20. This CDR3 has 18 residues. The germline V gene encodes CDR1 SGHNT and CDR2 YYREEE (reference sequence). The CDR3 nucleotides are TGTGCCAGCAGCCAGAAGGTTTTATCGCGGGAGAGGGATTACGAGCAGTACTTC. Amino acids: CASSQKVLSRERDYEQYF.